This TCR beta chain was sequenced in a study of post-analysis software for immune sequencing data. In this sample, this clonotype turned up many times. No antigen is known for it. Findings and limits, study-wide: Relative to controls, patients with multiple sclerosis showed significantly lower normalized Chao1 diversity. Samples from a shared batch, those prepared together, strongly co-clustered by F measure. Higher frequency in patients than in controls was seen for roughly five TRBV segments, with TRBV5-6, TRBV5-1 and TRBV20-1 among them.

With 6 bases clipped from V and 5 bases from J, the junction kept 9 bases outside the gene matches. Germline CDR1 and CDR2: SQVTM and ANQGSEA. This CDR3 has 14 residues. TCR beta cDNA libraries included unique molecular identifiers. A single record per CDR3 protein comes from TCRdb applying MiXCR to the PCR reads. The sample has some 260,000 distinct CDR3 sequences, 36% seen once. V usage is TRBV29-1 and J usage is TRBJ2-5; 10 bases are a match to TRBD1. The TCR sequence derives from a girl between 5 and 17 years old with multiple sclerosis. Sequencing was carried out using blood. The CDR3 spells CSVRDRGGRETQYF. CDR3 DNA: TGCAGCGTCCGGGACAGGGGCGGTCGGGAGACCCAGTACTTC.